Below are 20 T cell receptor beta chains sequenced from a single sample in a study of cytomegalovirus exposure and HLA in healthy donors. Use of 60 Vbeta and 13 Jbeta primers characterized the PCR. Repertoires were generated with immunoSEQ multiplex PCR, while TCRdb's copy carries only in-frame clones and drops some. In the table there are around 150,000 clones, approximately 60% of which are singletons. The sequenced sample consisted of PBMCs. Receptors originate from a woman aged 55-69 years in good health and CMV-seropositive.

This clone has a single count. This chain joins TRBV5-1 and TRBJ2-2; TRBD1 matches at 8 bases. The junction had 6 bases not matched to a gene; V was cut back by 4 bases and J by 4 bases. This CDR3 is 15 amino acids long. The germline V gene has CDR1 SGHRS and CDR2 YFSETQ. Here the CDR3 DNA reads TGCGCCAGCAGCCGCGGACAGGGCCGCACCGGGGAGCTGTTTTTT. It specifies CASSRGQGRTGELFF.

The V call is TRBV7-9, the J call TRBJ2-1; the match to TRBD2 covers 10 bases. The CDR3 has 15 residues. CDR1 is SEHNR, CDR2 FQNEAQ, per germline (reference sequence). J gave up 6 bases and V 6 bases, and 8 bases lay outside the gene matches. CDR3 in amino acids: CASSPSGRPPNEQFF. DNA of the CDR3: TGTGCCAGCAGTCCTAGCGGGAGACCCCCCAATGAGCAGTTCTTC.

The genes are TRBV5-8 and TRBJ1-1; TRBD1 matches 11 bases. This CDR3 is 16 amino acids long. Per the germline V gene, CDR1 is SGHTS and CDR2 is YDEGEE. J gave up 6 bases and V 1 base, and 8 bases lay outside the gene matches. Here the CDR3 reads CASSLNRDRGRSEAFF. The CDR3 region has the DNA TGTGCCAGCAGCTTGAACCGGGACAGGGGGAGGTCTGAAGCTTTCTTT. The complete variable domain, with remaining parts taken from reference TRBV5-8 and TRBJ1-1, reads EAGVTQSPTHLIKTRGQQATLRCSPISGHTSVYWYQQALGLGLQFLLWYDEGEERNRGNFPPRFSGRQFPNYSSELNVNALELEDSALYLCASSLNRDRGRSEAFFGQGTRLTVV.

This clone was recorded many times. The CDR3, as DNA: TGTGCCAGCAGCCCCAGGGGGCCGGAGACCCAGTACTTC. As protein: CASSPRGPETQYF. The genes are TRBV7-9 and TRBJ2-5; 8 bases are shared with TRBD1. V was clipped by 5 bases and J by 5 bases; unmatched bases: 4. The CDR3 loop spans 13 amino acids. The germline CDR1 and CDR2 sequences are SEHNR and FQNEAQ (reference sequence). The whole variable domain, remainder taken from reference TRBV7-9 and TRBJ2-5, is DTGVSQNPRHKITKRGQNVTFRCDPISEHNRLYWYRQTLGQGPEFLTYFQNEAQLEKSRLLSDRFSAERPKGSFSTLEIQRTEQGDSAMYLCASSPRGPETQYFGPGTRLLVL.

V is TRBV2 and J is TRBJ2-6; D gene unclear. The CDR3 has 12 residues. CDR1 and CDR2 from the germline V gene are SNHLY and FYNNEI. Trimming stripped 6 bases from V and 4 bases from J, with 4 bases between. CDR3 coding DNA: TGTGCCAGCAGGGCCGGGGCCAACGTCCTGACTTTC. Its protein product is CASRAGANVLTF. Variable domain in full (rest from reference TRBV2 and TRBJ2-6): EPEVTQTPSHQVTQMGQEVILRCVPISNHLYFYWYRQILGQKVEFLVSFYNNEISEKSEIFDDQFSVERPDGSNFTLKIRSTKLEDSAMYFCASRAGANVLTFGAGSRLTVL.

The gene calls are TRBV6-6 and TRBJ2-5, with a possible D match to TRBD2 (6 bases). Germline lookup yields CDR1 MNHNY and CDR2 SVGAGI (reference sequence). There are 15 residues in the CDR3. V shed 8 bases and J shed 1 base, with 17 bases lying between them. In DNA, the CDR3 is TGTGCCAGCCGAGGAGGGTATAGTAGCCAAGAGACCCAGTACTTC. It codes for CASRGGYSSQETQYF.

This clone was seen a handful of times. The gene calls are TRBV28 and TRBJ1-1; 7 positions agree with TRBD1. Trimming at V came to 5 bases and at J to 1 base, leaving 10 bases not matched to a gene. Germline loops: CDR1 MDHEN, CDR2 SYDVKM. This CDR3 comprises 16 residues. CDR3 nucleotides: TGTGCCAGCAGTCCCTCATCCGGGACAGAGAACACTGAAGCTTTCTTT. The encoded protein is CASSPSSGTENTEAFF. Full variable domain (outside the CDR3, taken from reference TRBV28 and TRBJ1-1): DVKVTQSSRYLVKRTGEKVFLECVQDMDHENMFWYRQDPGLGLRLIYFSYDVKMKEKGDIPEGYSVSREKKERFSLILESASTNQTSMYLCASSPSSGTENTEAFFGQGTRLTVV.

The chain has TRBV15 and TRBJ2-5; possibly TRBD2 for D (5 bases). The CDR3 sequence is 13 residues long. Deletions cut 6 bases from V and 3 bases from J, with 11 bases between. The germline V gene has CDR1 LNHNV and CDR2 YYDKDF (reference sequence). CDR3 nucleotides: TGTGCCACCAGGGAGGCCGGAAAAGAGACCCAGTACTTC. Its protein product is CATREAGKETQYF.

This chain uses TRBV9 with TRBJ2-1, with 12 bases identical to TRBD2. With 2 bases clipped from V and 7 bases from J, the junction kept 7 bases outside the gene matches. Germline values: CDR1 SGDLS, CDR2 YYNGEE. The CDR3 covers 16 residues. The CDR3 sequence is CASSVTSGRTVNEQFF. The DNA of the CDR3 is TGTGCCAGCAGCGTTACTAGCGGGAGGACGGTAAATGAGCAGTTCTTC.

Note on this clone: One end of the junction fails to match germline, which may point to a read error. The chain employs TRBV30 and TRBJ1-4; the D gene is possibly TRBD1 (6 bases). The CDR3 runs to 14 residues. Germline values: CDR1 GTSNPN, CDR2 SVGIG (reference sequence). Written as DNA, the CDR3 is TGTGCCTGGAGTGAAACAACAGGGAATGGAAAACTGTTTTTT. Its protein product is CAWSETTGNGKLFF. Full variable domain (remainder filled in from reference TRBV30 and TRBJ1-4): SQTIHQWPATLVQPVGSPLSLECTVEGTSNPNLYWYRQAAGRGLQLLFYSVGIGQISSEVPQNLSASRPQDRQFILSSKKLLLSDSGFYLCAWSETTGNGKLFFGSGTQLSVL.

V gene TRBV5-4 combines with J gene TRBJ2-7; the match to TRBD1 covers 10 bases. V lost 4 bases and J lost 4; bases outside the gene matches: 8. Germline V gene lookup returns CDR1 SGHNT and CDR2 YYREEE (reference sequence). The CDR3 extends over 15 amino acids. CDR3 protein: CASSIPTGGKYEQYF. As DNA, the CDR3 is TGTGCCAGCAGCATACCGACAGGGGGCAAGTACGAGCAGTACTTC.

The rearrangement joins TRBV9 to TRBJ1-2; 9 bases match TRBD1. The CDR3 spans 14 residues. The V gene's germline CDR1 is SGDLS and CDR2 YYNGEE. The ends lost 4 bases at V and 3 bases at J; junction bases unmatched: 4. The CDR3 loop reads CASSQGQGYYGYTF. The CDR3 DNA follows: TGTGCCAGCAGCCAAGGACAGGGGTACTATGGCTACACCTTC.

This rearrangement joins TRBV15 to TRBJ2-5, with TRBD1 matching 7 bases. This CDR3 is built from 17 residues. The germline CDR1 and CDR2 sequences are LNHNV and YYDKDF (reference sequence). Trimming at V came to 2 bases and at J to 2 bases, leaving 11 bases not matched to a gene. The CDR3 sequence is CATSRPKGTVLQETQYF. CDR3 in DNA: TGTGCCACCAGCAGACCGAAGGGGACAGTTCTACAAGAGACCCAGTACTTC.

A few counts support this clone. The chain is built from TRBV21-1 and TRBJ1-4. TRBV21-1 counts as a pseudogene. The CDR3 sequence is 14 residues long. For the CDR3, the DNA is TGTGCCAGCAGCCCGAGAGAGGGAGGTGAAAAACTGTTTTTT. Translated: CASSPREGGEKLFF.

The rearrangement joins TRBV7-9 to TRBJ2-1, with no clear D. Between the trimmed V and J ends, which lost 3 bases and 9 bases, there was a span of 12 bases. There are 13 residues in the CDR3. CDR1 SEHNR and CDR2 FQNEAQ come from the germline V gene (reference sequence). The DNA for the CDR3 is TGTGCCAGCAGCTTTTTTCTAGACGGTGAGCAGTTCTTC. Translation: CASSFFLDGEQFF.

V is TRBV29-1 and J is TRBJ1-1, with a weak D call TRBD1 (5 bases). V was trimmed by 3 bases and J by 4 bases, leaving 12 bases between them. CDR3 size: 13 residues. In germline, CDR1 is SQVTM, CDR2 ANQGSEA. This chain's CDR3 is CSVDHGGATEAFF. CDR3 nucleotides: TGCAGCGTTGACCACGGGGGAGCCACTGAAGCTTTCTTT.

The V gene is TRBV7-8, the J gene TRBJ1-2; TRBD1 matches at 8 bases. Germline V CDR1 and CDR2: SGHVS, FQNEAQ. V lost 2 bases and J lost 2; bases outside the gene matches: 1. The CDR3 has 14 amino acids. For the CDR3, the DNA is TGTGCCAGCAGCTTAAGGGACAGGAACTATGGCTACACCTTC. It specifies CASSLRDRNYGYTF.

This chain links TRBV18 with TRBJ1-1; no clear D gene. CDR1 and CDR2 (germline): KGHSH, LQKENI. The CDR3 is 13 residues long. Trimming left V 2 bases short and J 2 bases short, with 6 bases between. This CDR3 reads CASSPGLNTEAFF. Written as DNA, the CDR3 is TGTGCCAGCTCACCAGGACTTAACACTGAAGCTTTCTTT.

The rearrangement joins TRBV11-2 to TRBJ2-7, with TRBD2 matching over 7 bases. The CDR3 is made up of 13 amino acids. V shed 3 bases, J shed 3 bases, and the junction held 2 bases outside the gene matches. The germline CDR1 and CDR2 sequences are SGHAT and FQNNGV. The CDR3 spells CASSFSGGYEQYF. CDR3 sequence (DNA): TGTGCCAGCAGCTTCTCGGGGGGCTACGAGCAGTACTTC.

The rearrangement uses TRBV6-5 and TRBJ2-3; perhaps TRBD2 as D (6 bases). Trimming pared 4 bases from V and 3 bases from J, leaving 17 bases between. This CDR3 contains 16 residues. The germline V gene encodes CDR1 MNHEY and CDR2 SVGAGI. The CDR3 DNA sequence: TGTGCCAGCAGTTGGACTGGAGGGCGAGAAACAGATACGCAGTATTTT. Residues: CASSWTGGRETDTQYF.